This entry lists 7 T cell receptor beta chains sequenced from one sample in a study of long-term antiretroviral therapy in people with HIV. Researchers ran immunoSEQ v3.0 at survey level. Assay: immunoSEQ multiplex PCR; the TCRdb copy retains only in-frame clones and omits some. The sample gives 25,000 to 30,000 clones, roughly 78% of which show up once; about 9.3% is in the top ten. Sequences were derived from unsorted PBMCs, sampled 1.5 years before starting antiretroviral therapy. The receptors shown here come from a man aged 18 to 30 with HIV.

A note on this clone: Germline is not matched at one junction end, which may reflect a read error. The chain joins TRBV15 to TRBJ1-1, with TRBD1 matching over 7 bases. The CDR3 totals 14 residues. Germline loops: CDR1 LNHNV, CDR2 YYDKDF (reference sequence). For the CDR3, the DNA is TGTGCCACCAGCAGAGCGACAGGGAACAATGAAGCTTTCTTT. It specifies CATSRATGNNEAFF.

By sample share, this clone is medium-sized. The rearrangement joins TRBV5-6 to TRBJ2-2, with a weak D call TRBD1 (6 bases). Trimming shortened V by 4 bases and J by 1 base, and 14 bases separated the two germline ends. This CDR3 is 16 amino acids long. Germline CDR1 and CDR2: SGHDT and YYEEEE. The CDR3 nucleotides are TGTGCCAGCAGCGGAATCGACAGGCAGAACACCGGGGAGCTGTTTTTT. Protein: CASSGIDRQNTGELFF.

A few counts support this clone. The rearrangement links TRBV10-1 to TRBJ2-7, with 11 bases identical to TRBD1. V gave up 10 bases and J gave up 3 bases; unmatched junction bases: 11. The CDR3 spans 15 residues. Germline CDR1 and CDR2: WNHNN and SYGVQD (reference sequence). CDR3 amino acids: CATKRWDRGNYEQYF. The DNA of the CDR3 is TGCGCCACCAAGAGGTGGGACAGGGGGAACTACGAGCAGTACTTC.

The chain employs TRBV7-2 and TRBJ2-5, with D perhaps TRBD1 or TRBD2 (5 bases each). Trimming took off 4 bases at V and 5 bases at J, with 14 bases between the two ends. Germline-derived CDR1 and CDR2 are SGHTA and FQGNSA. The CDR3 covers 14 residues. CDR3: CASSYGTPGETQYF. The CDR3 DNA reads as TGTGCCAGCAGCTATGGGACCCCAGGGGAGACCCAGTACTTC.

V gene TRBV11-1 combines with J gene TRBJ2-6; D possibly corresponds to TRBD1 (6 bases). This CDR3 is 15 amino acids long. Trimming pared 5 bases from V and 4 bases from J, leaving 12 bases between. The germline CDR1 and CDR2 sequences are SGHAT and FQDESV (reference sequence). DNA for the CDR3: TGTGCCAGCAGCCTCGCAGGGGCGGGGGCCAACGTCCTGACTTTC. The encoded protein is CASSLAGAGANVLTF.

Comments on this clone: Other DNA sequences within the sample encode an identical CDR3. The CDR3 bases are TGTGCCAGCAGATCCGACAGATACACTGAAGCTTTCTTT. Its protein product is CASRSDRYTEAFF. V and J are TRBV6-6 and TRBJ1-1; TRBD1 might be the D (5 bases). Per germline, CDR1 MNHNY and CDR2 SVGAGI (reference sequence). The V end lost 6 bases, the J end lost 3 bases, and 11 bases lay between the germline ends. There are 13 residues in the CDR3.

The chain has TRBV18 and TRBJ2-7, with D possibly TRBD1 on 6 matching bases. This CDR3 contains 13 residues. Germline CDR1 and CDR2: KGHSH and LQKENI. Trimming stripped 6 bases from V and 5 bases from J, with 14 bases between. CDR3 in DNA: TGTGCCAGCTCCCGCGGACAGTCCCACGAGCAGTACTTC. As protein: CASSRGQSHEQYF. Combining the CDR3 with reference TRBV18 and TRBJ2-7 gives the whole variable domain NAGVMQNPRHLVRRRGQEARLRCSPMKGHSHVYWYRQLPEEGLKFMVYLQKENIIDESGMPKERFSAEFPKEGPSILRIQQVVRGDSAAYFCASSRGQSHEQYFGPGTRLTVT.